The 25 T cell receptor beta chains below come from one sample, sequenced in a study of blood T cells in healthy people across ages. PCR was performed a second time for about 7 to 11 cycles using a sample-barcoded 5' primer and a J-beta primer mix. One entry per CDR3 protein, called by TCRdb with MiXCR from the 5' RACE reads. The table records 850,000 to 1,000,000 distinct CDR3 sequences, around 48% of them present only once. The specimen was blood. Receptor source: a man aged 25 to 40 in good health.

The chain combines TRBV27 with TRBJ2-3, with TRBD1 matching 10 bases. The J segment lost 4 bases and the V segment lost 5 bases, leaving 9 bases of the junction unmatched. CDR3 length: 16 amino acids. Germline assignment: CDR1 MNHEY and CDR2 SMNVEV (reference sequence). The CDR3 protein is CASSPRDRGLADTQYF. CDR3 bases: TGTGCCAGCAGTCCCCGGGACAGGGGTTTGGCAGATACGCAGTATTTT.

The rearrangement links TRBV3-1 to TRBJ2-5; tentatively, D is TRBD1 or TRBD2 (5 bases each). The tail of the sequence fits TRBJ2-7 better, so the J call may be wrong. Germline lookup yields CDR1 LGHDT and CDR2 YNNKEL (reference sequence). This CDR3 is 15 amino acids long. The CDR3 sequence is CASSQEEGPYYEQYF. CDR3 bases: TGTGCCAGCAGCCAAGAAGAGGGACCGTACTACGAGCAGTACTTC.

This clonotype was seen more than once but under ten times. The J gene is TRBJ1-1, the V gene TRBV25-1; no definite D call. Germline CDR1 and CDR2: MGHDK and SYGVNS. V lost 6 bases and J lost 0, with 11 bases in between. The CDR3 extends over 14 amino acids. The CDR3 DNA reads TGTGCCAGCAGATCGACAAGAATGAACACTGAAGCTTTCTTT. Amino acids: CASRSTRMNTEAFF. Full variable domain (remainder filled in from reference TRBV25-1 and TRBJ1-1): EADIYQTPRYLVIGTGKKITLECSQTMGHDKMYWYQQDPGMELHLIHYSYGVNSTEKGDLSSESTVSRIRTEHFPLTLESARPSHTSQYLCASRSTRMNTEAFFGQGTRLTVV.

This clonotype has a handful of counts. A read error may be the cause here, since a much bigger clone is one base away. This CDR3 is CASSLGLTSGGASYNEQYF. The CDR3 DNA sequence: TGTGCCAGCAGCTTAGGTCTGACTAGCGGGGGGGCCTCCTACAATGAGCAGTACTTC. The chain has TRBV11-2 and TRBJ2-1; 14 positions agree with TRBD2. The DNA end lines up better with TRBJ2-7; the J call may be wrong. The germline V gene encodes CDR1 SGHAT and CDR2 FQNNGV. This CDR3 spans 19 amino acids.

This clonotype was counted a few times. This chain connects TRBV5-6 to TRBJ1-1; D unresolved. Looked up from germline, CDR1 is SGHDT and CDR2 is YYEEEE. This CDR3 is 16 amino acids long. With 0 bases removed from V and 1 base from J, the gap between germline ends came to 13 bases. CDR3 sequence: CASSLVKGIRNTEAFF. DNA for the CDR3: TGTGCCAGCAGCTTGGTAAAGGGCATCCGGAACACTGAAGCTTTCTTT.

This clonotype was detected a few times. The chain is built from TRBV20-1 and TRBJ1-2; possibly TRBD1 for D (6 bases). Germline CDR1 DFQATT, CDR2 SNEGSKA (reference sequence). The CDR3 is 18 residues long. V was clipped by 0 bases and J by 4 bases, with 24 bases between them. In DNA form, the CDR3 reads TGCAGTGCTAGAGATCCGGCGGGCCGGGGGGCGGACAGCTATGGCTACACCTTC. Translated, it gives CSARDPAGRGADSYGYTF.

The chain links TRBV5-6 to TRBJ1-2; D not certain. This CDR3 has 15 residues. CDR1 and CDR2 from the germline V gene are SGHDT and YYEEEE. Trimming cost V 2 bases and J 3 bases, with 14 bases left between them. The chain's CDR3 is CASSFTALRDYGYTF. As DNA, the CDR3 is TGTGCCAGCAGCTTTACGGCGTTGAGGGACTATGGCTACACCTTC.

The chain recombines TRBV20-1 with TRBJ1-5; D is unclear. V was pared by 0 bases and J by 5 bases, with 5 bases between. The CDR3 has 12 residues. From germline, CDR1 is DFQATT and CDR2 SNEGSKA (reference sequence). CDR3 residues: CSARDIDQPQHF. CDR3 sequence (DNA): TGCAGTGCTAGAGATATCGATCAGCCCCAGCATTTT.

The rearrangement uses TRBV14 and TRBJ2-1, with 8 nucleotides matching TRBD2. Unmatched junction bases numbered 13, after V lost 7 bases and J lost 5 bases. The length of the CDR3 is 16 residues. The germline CDR1 and CDR2 sequences are SGHDN and FVKESK. The CDR3 spells CASMGRRGAGDNEQFF. Here the CDR3 DNA reads TGTGCCAGCATGGGCCGGCGGGGGGCCGGGGACAATGAGCAGTTCTTC.

The chain carries TRBV18 and TRBJ2-7, with TRBD1 matching over 9 bases. The CDR3 length is 14 residues. The ends lost 6 bases at V and 6 bases at J; junction bases unmatched: 9. Germline CDR1 is KGHSH and CDR2 is LQKENI. The CDR3 sequence: CASSSGTGYGEQYF. The DNA of the CDR3 is TGTGCCAGCTCTTCCGGGACAGGGTACGGCGAGCAGTACTTC.

In this sample, this clonotype turned up a few times. V usage is TRBV5-1 and J usage is TRBJ2-5; no clear D. There are 12 residues in the CDR3. Trimming took 1 base from V and 5 from J, leaving 6 bases between them. Germline V gene sequence: CDR1 SGHRS, CDR2 YFSETQ. In DNA form, the CDR3 reads TGCGCCAGCAGCTTGCAGGAGGAGACCCAGTACTTC. Its protein product is CASSLQEETQYF.

The V call is TRBV29-1, the J call TRBJ2-7, with 7 bases lining up with TRBD2. CDR1 and CDR2 from the germline V gene are SQVTM and ANQGSEA. The CDR3 runs to 13 residues. The V and J ends lost 4 bases and 2 bases, in that order; junction bases with no gene match: 5. The CDR3 sequence is CSVGEGAAYEQYF. CDR3 DNA sequence: TGCAGCGTTGGGGAGGGAGCCGCCTACGAGCAGTACTTC.

The chain links TRBV25-1 to TRBJ1-2; D is possibly TRBD1 (6 bases). The V and J ends lost 2 bases and 4 bases respectively, with 11 bases between them. The CDR3 is 14 amino acids. Looked up from germline, CDR1 is MGHDK and CDR2 is SYGVNS. CDR3 nucleotides: TGTGCCAGCAGTGAAGTGGGGGCAGCCTATGGCTACACCTTC. Translated, it gives CASSEVGAAYGYTF.

This clonotype has more than one count but fewer than ten. The chain joins TRBV7-9 to TRBJ2-7; TRBD1 matches 8 bases. This CDR3 is 15 amino acids long. Germline V gene sequence: CDR1 SEHNR, CDR2 FQNEAQ (reference sequence). The trim removed 4 bases at V and 1 base at J, leaving 6 bases unmatched. CDR3 DNA sequence: TGTGCCAGCAGCTCACACCGGGACAGGTCCTACGAGCAGTACTTC. Translating gives CASSSHRDRSYEQYF.

The genes are TRBV10-3 and TRBJ2-3; 8 nucleotides agree with TRBD1. This CDR3 has 16 amino acids. The junction had 10 bases not matched to a gene; V was cut back by 6 bases and J by 2 bases. Germline-derived CDR1 and CDR2 are ENHRY and SYGVKD. CDR3 sequence (DNA): TGTGCCATCAGCCTCAGGGGGCAACAGTCCACAGATACGCAGTATTTT. Translated, it gives CAISLRGQQSTDTQYF.

The rearrangement links TRBV20-1 to TRBJ1-5; 7 bases are a match to TRBD1. V lost 0 bases, J lost 6 bases, and 11 bases stayed unmatched. Germline loops: CDR1 DFQATT, CDR2 SNEGSKA (reference sequence). The CDR3 contains 16 residues. The CDR3: CSARDAGTAVGQPQHF. DNA for the CDR3: TGCAGTGCTAGAGATGCCGGGACAGCCGTAGGTCAGCCCCAGCATTTT.

This sequence joins TRBV20-1 and TRBJ2-1; D unresolved. Germline V gene sequence: CDR1 DFQATT, CDR2 SNEGSKA (reference sequence). This CDR3 comprises 15 residues. V lost 6 bases and J 10 bases, leaving 25 bases between the germline ends. The CDR3 nucleotides are TGCAGTGCCAGCCCGACCCGGGTGAACTTCAAGGAGCAGTTCTTC. Translating gives CSASPTRVNFKEQFF.

This chain uses TRBV30 with TRBJ2-3; 12 bases match TRBD2. Germline V CDR1 and CDR2: GTSNPN, SVGIG (reference sequence). V dropped 5 bases and J dropped 3; count of bases not matched to a gene: 3. The CDR3 is 14 residues long. CDR3 DNA: TGTGCCTGGTCCGGGACTAGCGGGACAGATACGCAGTATTTT. This codes for CAWSGTSGTDTQYF.

The chain links TRBV6-2 or TRBV6-3 to TRBJ2-3; D might be TRBD1 (5 bases). The V gene lost 6 bases and the J gene lost 3 bases, with 16 bases spanning the gap. Germline values: CDR1 MNHEY, CDR2 SVGEGT. This CDR3 contains 15 residues. CDR3 in amino acids: CASSPLRKGTDTQYF. In DNA form, the CDR3 reads TGTGCCAGCAGCCCCCTCCGGAAGGGGACAGATACGCAGTATTTT.

The CDR3: CASSSRQINEKLFF. The CDR3 coding sequence is TGTGCCAGCAGCTCCCGACAGATTAATGAAAAACTGTTTTTT. The V gene is TRBV5-8, the J gene TRBJ1-4, with D perhaps matching TRBD1 (5 bases). In germline, CDR1 is SGHTS, CDR2 YDEGEE. This CDR3 has 14 residues. V lost 3 bases to trimming and J lost 4 bases, with 10 bases between them. The full variable domain, its missing parts supplied by reference TRBV5-8 and TRBJ1-4, is EAGVTQSPTHLIKTRGQQATLRCSPISGHTSVYWYQQALGLGLQFLLWYDEGEERNRGNFPPRFSGRQFPNYSSELNVNALELEDSALYLCASSSRQINEKLFFGSGTQLSVL.

In this sample, this clonotype turned up a few times. The chain joins TRBV27 to TRBJ2-1, with D perhaps matching TRBD1 or TRBD2 (5 bases each). CDR1 and CDR2 from the germline V gene are MNHEY and SMNVEV (reference sequence). V was shortened by 2 bases and J by 0 bases, with 14 bases between the two germline ends. CDR3 length: 17 amino acids. CDR3 sequence reads: CASSLAYRGLSYNEQFF. CDR3 in DNA: TGTGCCAGCAGTTTAGCGTATCGGGGCCTCTCCTACAATGAGCAGTTCTTC.

The genes are TRBV5-1 and TRBJ2-2, with D unclear. The V end was cut by 6 bases, the J end by 4 bases, with 4 bases between. The CDR3 is made up of 11 amino acids. Looked up from germline, CDR1 is SGHRS and CDR2 is YFSETQ. The CDR3 loop is CASKGTGELFF. DNA of the CDR3: TGCGCCAGCAAAGGCACCGGGGAGCTGTTTTTT.

CDR3 coding DNA: TGTGCCAGCAGCTCGAACAGGGGCGCCCACGAGCAGTACTTC. Translation: CASSSNRGAHEQYF. The chain joins TRBV7-2 to TRBJ2-7; 7 positions match TRBD1. The CDR3 sequence is 14 residues long. Germline CDR1 is SGHTA and CDR2 is FQGNSA. The V segment lost 4 bases and the J segment 5 bases; nucleotides outside the gene matches: 8.

The chain is built from TRBV2 and TRBJ2-3, with D perhaps given as TRBD1 or TRBD2 (5 bases each). Germline CDR1 is SNHLY and CDR2 is FYNNEI. Trimming left V 8 bases short and J 0 bases short, with 12 bases between. The CDR3 is made up of 14 amino acids. The CDR3 DNA reads as TGTGCCAGCGCCGAGGGGTCTAGCACAGATACGCAGTATTTT. Its translation: CASAEGSSTDTQYF.

This rearrangement joins TRBV5-1 to TRBJ2-7; unclear D gene. Trimming removed 4 bases at V and 5 bases at J, with 13 bases between. The germline V gene encodes CDR1 SGHRS and CDR2 YFSETQ. CDR3 length: 13 residues. CDR3 bases: TGCGCCAGCAGCCCCGGAGTTGTGGACGAGCAGTACTTC. As protein: CASSPGVVDEQYF.